These 20 T cell receptor beta chains came from one sample sequenced in a study of blood T cell repertoires in COVID-19. Some clones are missing from TCRdb's copy, which holds only in-frame ones; the method was immunoSEQ multiplex PCR. The table shows about 120,000 clones, with approximately 79% occurring only once. Source material: peripheral blood. These receptors were obtained from a man aged 45-60 years with acute or convalescent COVID-19.

The V and J genes are TRBV11-2 and TRBJ2-7, with TRBD2 identical over 7 bases. V shed 4 bases and J 4 bases; nucleotides not matched to a gene: 7. CDR1 and CDR2 (germline): SGHAT, FQNNGV. There are 14 residues in the CDR3. CDR3 sequence (DNA): TGTGCCAGCAGCTGGGGGACTAAACTATACGAGCAGTACTTC. This sequence encodes CASSWGTKLYEQYF.

This chain uses TRBV5-1 with TRBJ2-1; maybe TRBD1 (5 bases). Germline-derived CDR1 and CDR2 are SGHRS and YFSETQ. V shed 1 base and J shed 7 bases, with 6 bases lying between them. CDR3 size: 12 residues. The CDR3 DNA is TGCGCCAGCAGCTTGTACAGGAATGAGCAGTTCTTC. It codes for CASSLYRNEQFF.

The chain couples TRBV12-3 or TRBV12-4 to TRBJ1-6; possible D gene TRBD1, 5 bases. The V gene lost 5 bases and the J gene lost 7 bases, with 9 bases spanning the gap. CDR3 length: 13 amino acids. The CDR3 region is CASSIGQNSPLHF. CDR3 DNA sequence: TGTGCCAGCAGTATCGGACAAAATTCACCCCTCCACTTT.

This chain uses TRBV24-1 with TRBJ2-3; D call uncertain. This CDR3 is 13 amino acids long. Germline CDR1 and CDR2: KGHDR and SFDVKD. The germline V and J ends were trimmed by 2 bases and 5 bases, with 7 bases remaining between them. The CDR3 nucleotides read TGTGCCACCAGTGATTCCCTCGGAGATACGCAGTATTTT. Translation gives CATSDSLGDTQYF.

This clone came up once. J is TRBJ2-7 and V is TRBV9; the match to TRBD1 covers 12 bases. Germline V gene data show CDR1 as SGDLS and CDR2 as YYNGEE. CDR3 length: 15 amino acids. J was trimmed by 5 bases and V by 3 bases; bases with no gene match: 6. The CDR3, as DNA: TGTGCCAGCAGCGCCGCGGGACAGGGGGCTCACGAGCAGTACTTC. This translates into CASSAAGQGAHEQYF.

V gene TRBV5-8 combines with J gene TRBJ2-7, with D possibly TRBD2 on 6 matching bases. V gave up 1 base and J gave up 9 bases, with 11 bases separating them. This CDR3 spans 12 amino acids. Germline lookup yields CDR1 SGHTS and CDR2 YDEGEE. The CDR3 DNA is TGTGCCAGCAGCTTGCTAGCGTCTGGGCAGTACTTC. As protein: CASSLLASGQYF.

This clone was seen just once. The V gene is TRBV9, the J gene TRBJ1-3; D is unresolved. V was trimmed by 0 bases and J by 0 bases, leaving 4 bases between them. CDR3 size: 14 residues. The V gene's germline CDR1 is SGDLS and CDR2 YYNGEE. CDR3 DNA sequence: TGTGCCAGCAGCGTAGGGCACTCTGGAAACACCATATATTTT. Translating gives CASSVGHSGNTIYF.

V usage is TRBV10-1 and J usage is TRBJ2-7; 10 bases agree with TRBD2. CDR1 is WNHNN and CDR2 is SYGVQD in the germline V gene (reference sequence). The CDR3 runs 18 residues. After removal of 0 bases from V and 2 bases from J, the junction contained 10 bases not matched to a gene. CDR3 DNA sequence: TGCGCCAGCAGTGAGTCGATACCTAGCGGGAGTGGAACCTACGAGCAGTACTTC. Its translation is CASSESIPSGSGTYEQYF.

This chain uses TRBV6-5 with TRBJ2-2, with 10 bases identical to TRBD1. Looked up from germline, CDR1 is MNHEY and CDR2 is SVGAGI. After removal of 7 bases from V and 5 bases from J, the junction contained 4 bases not matched to a gene. There are 14 residues in the CDR3. CDR3 amino acids: CASKGTGVTGELFF. The CDR3 coding sequence is TGTGCCAGCAAGGGGACAGGGGTTACCGGGGAGCTGTTTTTT.

In this sample, this clone turned up a few times. The chain joins TRBV11-2 to TRBJ2-2, with TRBD1 as a possible D gene (6 bases). CDR1 and CDR2 from the germline V gene are SGHAT and FQNNGV. The CDR3 consists of 16 residues. V lost 5 bases and J 5 bases, leaving 18 bases between the germline ends. The CDR3 coding sequence is TGTGCCAGCAGCCCACAAGGGGGAAGAGGGACCGGGGAGCTGTTTTTT. Its translation: CASSPQGGRGTGELFF.

This clone was seen just once. The J gene is TRBJ1-6, the V gene TRBV2; D remains unclear. The ends were cut back, 2 bases at V and 10 bases at J, with 15 bases in the middle. The CDR3 length is 15 residues. Per germline, CDR1 SNHLY and CDR2 FYNNEI. Here the CDR3 reads CASSERRGGESPLHF. As DNA, the CDR3 is TGTGCCAGCAGTGAAAGGCGGGGTGGGGAATCACCCCTCCACTTT.

The V call is TRBV5-1, the J call TRBJ1-1; 7 nucleotides match TRBD1. The CDR3 length is 14 residues. The V segment lost 3 bases and the J segment 5 bases; nucleotides outside the gene matches: 7. Germline V gene sequence: CDR1 SGHRS, CDR2 YFSETQ. CDR3 in DNA: TGCGCCAGCAGCTATACAGGGGTACGGACTGAAGCTTTCTTT. This encodes CASSYTGVRTEAFF.

This clone has just a few counts. The chain employs TRBV4-2 and TRBJ1-4; the match to TRBD1 covers 8 bases. CDR3 length equals 16 residues. J gave up 8 bases and V 2 bases, and 10 bases lay outside the gene matches. Germline loops: CDR1 LGHNA, CDR2 YNFKEQ. The CDR3 is CASSQSFWTGNEKLFF. The CDR3 nucleotides are TGTGCCAGCAGCCAATCGTTTTGGACAGGGAACGAAAAACTGTTTTTT.

The genes are TRBV25-1 and TRBJ2-7; 8 bases line up with TRBD1. V lost 3 bases to trimming and J lost 7 bases; unmatched junction nucleotides: 2. Germline V gene lookup returns CDR1 MGHDK and CDR2 SYGVNS. This CDR3 is built from 12 residues. The CDR3 protein is CASSEDREEQYF. The CDR3 nucleotides are TGTGCCAGCAGTGAGGACAGGGAGGAGCAGTACTTC.

The J gene is TRBJ1-2, the V gene TRBV29-1, with D possibly matching TRBD1 (6 bases). This CDR3 has 14 amino acids. Trimming left V 8 bases short and J 7 bases short, with 23 bases between. Germline values: CDR1 SQVTM, CDR2 ANQGSEA. CDR3 loop: CSLTASGVESGYTF. In nucleotides, the CDR3 is TGCAGCCTTACGGCTTCAGGGGTCGAGTCTGGCTACACCTTC.

This clone was picked up one time. V usage is TRBV7-2 and J usage is TRBJ2-2; 14 bases fit TRBD2. The CDR3 covers 16 residues. With V trimmed by 6 bases and J by 5 bases, 5 bases remained unmatched. Germline V CDR1 and CDR2: SGHTA, FQGNSA. The CDR3 spells CASSRLAGGITGELFF. The CDR3 DNA follows: TGTGCCAGCAGTCGACTAGCGGGAGGGATAACCGGGGAGCTGTTTTTT.

This chain uses TRBV5-1 with TRBJ1-1, with D possibly matching TRBD1 (5 bases). V lost 4 bases, J lost 1 base, and 23 bases lay in between. Germline CDR1 SGHRS, CDR2 YFSETQ. The CDR3 consists of 18 residues. The CDR3 nucleotides are TGCGCCAGCAGCCGATCCACGGGACTCATTGGGGCGAACACTGAAGCTTTCTTT. Residues: CASSRSTGLIGANTEAFF.

The chain uses TRBV21-1 and TRBJ2-7; TRBD2 is the table's D call and was not checked against the DNA. TRBV21-1 is classified as a pseudogene. This CDR3 region has 13 residues. CDR3 region: CASSSREFYEQYF. DNA of the CDR3: TGTGCCAGCAGTTCTCGCGAGTTCTACGAGCAGTACTTC.

The V call is TRBV6-5, the J call TRBJ1-5, with TRBD1 identical over 10 bases. Germline loops: CDR1 MNHEY, CDR2 SVGAGI. This CDR3 spans 15 amino acids. Unmatched junction bases numbered 4, after V lost 6 bases and J lost 2 bases. The DNA for the CDR3 is TGTGCCAGCAGCCCGACAGGGGGCGGCAATCAGCCCCAGCATTTT. Encoded protein: CASSPTGGGNQPQHF.

This chain joins TRBV5-1 and TRBJ1-5; D is ambiguous. There are 12 residues in the CDR3. Trimming took off 5 bases at V and 0 bases at J, with 3 bases between the two ends. Germline V gene lookup returns CDR1 SGHRS and CDR2 YFSETQ. This CDR3 is CASRRSNQPQHF. The CDR3 DNA follows: TGCGCCAGCAGGCGTAGCAATCAGCCCCAGCATTTT.